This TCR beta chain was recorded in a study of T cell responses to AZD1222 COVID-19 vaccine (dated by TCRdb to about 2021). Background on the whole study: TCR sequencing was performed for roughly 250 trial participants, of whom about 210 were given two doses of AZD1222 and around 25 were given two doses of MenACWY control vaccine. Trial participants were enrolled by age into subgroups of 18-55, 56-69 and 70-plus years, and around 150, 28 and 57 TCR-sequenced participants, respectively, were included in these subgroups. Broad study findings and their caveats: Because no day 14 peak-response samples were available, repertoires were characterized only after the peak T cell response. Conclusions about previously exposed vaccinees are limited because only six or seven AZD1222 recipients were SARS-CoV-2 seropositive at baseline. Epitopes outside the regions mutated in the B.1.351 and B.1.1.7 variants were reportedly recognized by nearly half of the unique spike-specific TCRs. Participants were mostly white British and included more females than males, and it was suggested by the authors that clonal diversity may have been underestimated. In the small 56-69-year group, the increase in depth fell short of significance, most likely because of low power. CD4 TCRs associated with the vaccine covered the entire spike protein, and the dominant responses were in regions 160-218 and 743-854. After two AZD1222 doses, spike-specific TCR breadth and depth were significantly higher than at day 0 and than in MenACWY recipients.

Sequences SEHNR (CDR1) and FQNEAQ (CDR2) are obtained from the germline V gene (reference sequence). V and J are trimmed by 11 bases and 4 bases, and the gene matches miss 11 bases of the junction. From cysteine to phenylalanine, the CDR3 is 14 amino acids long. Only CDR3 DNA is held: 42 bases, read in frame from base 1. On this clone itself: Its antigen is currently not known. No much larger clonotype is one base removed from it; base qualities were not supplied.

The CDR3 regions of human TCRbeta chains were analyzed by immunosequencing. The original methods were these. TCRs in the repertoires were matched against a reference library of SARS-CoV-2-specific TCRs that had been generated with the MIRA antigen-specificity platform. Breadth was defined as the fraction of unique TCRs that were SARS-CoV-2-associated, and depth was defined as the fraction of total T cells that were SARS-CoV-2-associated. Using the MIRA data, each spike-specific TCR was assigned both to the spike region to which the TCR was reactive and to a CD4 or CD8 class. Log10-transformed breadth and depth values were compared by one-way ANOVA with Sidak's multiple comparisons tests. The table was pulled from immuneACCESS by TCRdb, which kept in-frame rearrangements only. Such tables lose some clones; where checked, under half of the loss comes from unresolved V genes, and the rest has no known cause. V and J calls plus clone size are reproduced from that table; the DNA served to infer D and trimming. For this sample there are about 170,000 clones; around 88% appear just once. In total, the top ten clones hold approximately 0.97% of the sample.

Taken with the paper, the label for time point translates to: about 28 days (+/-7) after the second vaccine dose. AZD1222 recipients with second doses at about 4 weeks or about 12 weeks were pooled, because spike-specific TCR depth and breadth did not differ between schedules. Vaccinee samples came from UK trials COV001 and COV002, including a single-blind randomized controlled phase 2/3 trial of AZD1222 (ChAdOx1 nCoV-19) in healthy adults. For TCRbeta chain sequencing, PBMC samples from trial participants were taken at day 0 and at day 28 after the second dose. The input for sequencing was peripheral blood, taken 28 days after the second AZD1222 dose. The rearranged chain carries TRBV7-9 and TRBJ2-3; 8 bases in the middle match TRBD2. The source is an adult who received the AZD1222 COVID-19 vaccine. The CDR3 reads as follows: CAVRSGGPPDTQYF. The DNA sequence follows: TGTGCCGTCAGGTCGGGGGGGCCCCCAGATACGCAGTATTTT. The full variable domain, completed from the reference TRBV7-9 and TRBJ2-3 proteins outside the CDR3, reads DTGVSQNPRHKITKRGQNVTFRCDPISEHNRLYWYRQTLGQGPEFLTYFQNEAQLEKSRLLSDRFSAERPKGSFSTLEIQRTEQGDSAMYLCAVRSGGPPDTQYFGPGTRLTVL.